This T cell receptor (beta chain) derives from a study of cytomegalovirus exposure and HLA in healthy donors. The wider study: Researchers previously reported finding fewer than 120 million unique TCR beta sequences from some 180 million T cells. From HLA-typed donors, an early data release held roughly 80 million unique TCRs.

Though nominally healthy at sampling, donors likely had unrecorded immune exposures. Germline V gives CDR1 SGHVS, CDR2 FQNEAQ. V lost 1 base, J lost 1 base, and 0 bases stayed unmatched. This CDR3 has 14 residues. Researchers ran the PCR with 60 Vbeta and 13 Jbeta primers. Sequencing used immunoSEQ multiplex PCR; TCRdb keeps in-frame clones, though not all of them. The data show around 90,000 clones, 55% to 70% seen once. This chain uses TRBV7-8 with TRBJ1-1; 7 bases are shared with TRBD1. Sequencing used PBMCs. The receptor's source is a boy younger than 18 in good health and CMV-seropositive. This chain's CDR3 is CASSLEGANTEAFF. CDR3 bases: TGTGCCAGCAGCTTAGAGGGGGCGAACACTGAAGCTTTCTTT.